This T cell receptor (beta chain) originates from a study of CD8 T cells in Susac syndrome. Study observations and caveats: The study admitted that it had a relatively small number of individuals in its TCR sequencing and HLA analysis.

The study used treatment-naive patients who had stable or active relapsing-remitting disease as multiple sclerosis controls. cDNA came from approximately 0.5 to 1 ug RNA primed by random hexamers. TCR beta CDR3 was amplified by immunoSEQ multiplex PCR. This amplification extended across 54 Vbeta and 13 Jbeta segments. TCRdb used MiXCR to reprocess the immunoSEQ multiplex PCR reads, holding one entry per CDR3 protein. Among about 210,000 distinct CDR3 sequences listed, roughly 96% were seen once. Losses at the gene ends were 3 bases for V and 4 bases for J; bases not matched to a gene: 8. Germline V gene sequence: CDR1 DFQATT, CDR2 SNEGSKA (reference sequence). This CDR3 contains 15 residues. A note on this clonotype: What it binds is not known.

The specimen sequenced was CD4+ T cells from PBMCs. This chain links TRBV20-1 with TRBJ2-4; 8 nucleotides align to TRBD2. The TCR originated in a human donor with multiple sclerosis. CDR3 amino acids: CSASPSGGLKNIQYF. The CDR3 coding sequence is TGCAGTGCTAGCCCCTCGGGGGGGTTGAAAAACATTCAGTACTTC.